This TCR beta chain was sequenced during a study of CD8 T cells in Susac syndrome (dated by TCRdb to about 2019). Regarding the complete study: Of the Susac syndrome patients who were sequenced, roughly 6 had clinically active disease and roughly eight were in clinical remission. At the time of blood withdrawal, Susac syndrome patients were either therapy-naive, taking corticosteroids (with some also receiving IVIg), or on IVIg alone. The study used repertoire sequencing to test whether antigen drove CD8+ T cell activation and differentiation in Susac syndrome. The clonality of the CD8+ T cell repertoire was compared across approximately 12 healthy donors, around 14 Susac syndrome patients and under 17 multiple sclerosis patients. Study-level results and caveats: CD8+ repertoires in Susac syndrome showed clonal expansion, which was highest in CD8+ TEMRA cells and was greater in clinically active patients than in remitting patients. Roughly 15 and five Susac-specific public clones were found in the total CD8+ and CD8+ TEMRA repertoires, respectively. The number of individuals in the TCR sequencing and HLA analysis was acknowledged as relatively small.

Peripheral blood CD8+ and CD4+ T cells from healthy donors, Susac syndrome patients and multiple sclerosis patients were profiled by high-throughput TCR beta sequencing. Recently defined diagnostic criteria for definite or probable disease were met by the Susac syndrome patients. Bulk CD8+ and CD4+ T cells were purified magnetically by negative isolation, whereas CD8+ TEMRA cells were enriched by FACS. Blood was drawn into EDTA tubes, processed within 24 hours, and PBMCs were isolated by density gradient centrifugation. PBMCs intended for TCR sequencing were cryopreserved in liquid nitrogen and were subsequently thawed in a 37 degrees C water bath. The sorted or isolated CD4+, CD8+ and CD8+ TEMRA cells reached a purity of at least 90%. RNA was extracted with the RNeasy kit and roughly 0.45 to 1 ug was reverse transcribed using random hexamers. The immunoSEQ multiplex PCR assay, which covers 54 Vbeta and 13 Jbeta segments, was used to amplify TCR beta CDR3 regions. To correct PCR amplification bias, a synthetic template baseline was used for both primer optimization and computational correction. Regarding the original processing steps: Reads were annotated to V, D and J genes according to IMGT and were analyzed with immunoSEQ Analyzer, with only productive sequences retained. Clonality was calculated as one minus the Shannon entropy normalized by log2 of the number of productive unique sequences. Public and private clones were assessed among the 100 most prevalent clones of each patient and control. A clone was defined as Susac-specific if it was absent from the healthy and MS cohorts, from around 960 published viral clones and from other ImmuneACCESS disease sequences. TCRdb reprocessing: public reads trimmed at Q25 with fastp, clones called with MiXCR, in-frame beta chains kept. Rows with a matching CDR3 protein are joined into one entry that keeps the most common DNA and genes. The V and J calls and clone size come from TCRdb's table, not from the authors' own analysis. In this sample the table shows more than 100,000 distinct CDR3 sequences, over 90% of which occur a single time. The ten largest make up 0.25% to 0.3% of the sample.

According to the germline V gene, CDR1 reads LGHNA and CDR2 reads YSLEER. Cut back by 0 bases and 6 bases, the V and J ends lie 9 bases apart. Counted from cysteine to phenylalanine, this CDR3 has 13 amino acids. The kept DNA is CDR3 alone, 39 bases in frame from the first base. In this sample, this clonotype turned up a few times. The target of this receptor is not known. Per-base quality was not reported, and no clone a single base away is much larger than it. The sequence links TRBV4-3 to TRBJ2-7; the D gene is unclear. This TCR derives from a human donor with Susac syndrome. Sequenced material: CD8+ T cells from PBMCs. CDR3 sequence: CASSQEDGREQYF. At the DNA level, the sequence is TGCGCCAGCAGCCAAGAGGATGGGCGCGAGCAGTACTTC.